The 15 T cell receptor beta chains in this list originate from one sample, sequenced in a study of PD-1 blockade in classical Hodgkin lymphoma. Profiling relied on immunoSEQ multiplex PCR, and the TCRdb table lists in-frame clones only, not all of them. The table shows approximately 50,000 clones, with around 90% occurring only once. Autologous stem cell transplantation was followed by relapse in every patient, and brentuximab vedotin exposure varied. The sample here was peripheral blood mononuclear cells (PBMCs), taken before the second cycle of nivolumab. The receptors derive from a human donor with classical Hodgkin lymphoma.

The chain recombines TRBV6-5 with TRBJ1-1, with D possibly being TRBD1 (6 bases). In germline, CDR1 is MNHEY, CDR2 SVGAGI. Trimming cost V 8 bases and J 5 bases, with 15 bases left between them. The length of the CDR3 is 13 residues. CDR3 nucleotides: TGTGCCAGCGGTTTACAGGGATGGACTGAAGCTTTCTTT. Encoded protein: CASGLQGWTEAFF.

This chain uses TRBV12-5 with TRBJ1-5; the D is unclear. CDR3 length: 13 residues. Trimming stripped 3 bases from V and 6 bases from J, with 9 bases between. Germline CDR1 LGHNT, CDR2 FRNRAP. The CDR3 protein is CASGFSGSQPQHF. The CDR3 nucleotides read TGTGCTAGTGGTTTTTCGGGGAGTCAGCCCCAGCATTTT.

V gene TRBV7-8 combines with J gene TRBJ1-3, with D unclear. Germline loops: CDR1 SGHVS, CDR2 FQNEAQ. This CDR3 comprises 14 residues. The V and J ends lost 1 base and 0 bases respectively, with 4 bases between them. The CDR3 nucleotides read TGTGCCAGCAGCTTAGGCCCCTCTGGAAACACCATATATTTT. Amino acids: CASSLGPSGNTIYF.

CDR3 loop: CASRGPANEKLFF. CDR3 DNA sequence: TGCGCCAGCAGAGGACCAGCGAATGAAAAACTGTTTTTT. The gene calls are TRBV5-1 and TRBJ1-4, with D hard to call. In germline, CDR1 is SGHRS, CDR2 YFSETQ. The V end was cut by 5 bases, the J end by 5 bases, with 10 bases between. This CDR3 is 13 amino acids long. The full variable domain, with the rest looked up from reference TRBV5-1 and TRBJ1-4, is KAGVTQTPRYLIKTRGQQVTLSCSPISGHRSVSWYQQTPGQGLQFLFEYFSETQRNKGNFPGRFSGRQFSNSRSEMNVSTLELGDSALYLCASRGPANEKLFFGSGTQLSVL.

The genes are TRBV5-1 and TRBJ2-2, with 8 bases aligning to TRBD1. The J segment lost 4 bases and the V segment lost 5 bases, leaving 7 bases of the junction unmatched. This CDR3 is 15 amino acids long. CDR1 and CDR2 (germline): SGHRS, YFSETQ. CDR3 nucleotide sequence: TGCGCCAGCAGTCAGGCAGGGGGCGCCACCGGGGAGCTGTTTTTT. The encoded protein is CASSQAGGATGELFF.

With respect to this clone: The same CDR3 arises from other DNA sequences in this sample as well. V gene TRBV30 combines with J gene TRBJ1-4; D gene uncertain. This CDR3 has 12 amino acids. Germline values: CDR1 GTSNPN, CDR2 SVGIG (reference sequence). V shed 0 bases and J shed 7 bases, with 6 bases lying between them. This chain's CDR3 is CAWSVLGEKLFF. The CDR3 DNA is TGTGCCTGGAGTGTACTAGGTGAAAAACTGTTTTTT.

The chain carries TRBV2 and TRBJ2-2; D is unresolved. Trimming left V 10 bases short and J 3 bases short, with 21 bases between. Germline V CDR1 and CDR2: SNHLY, FYNNEI. The CDR3 loop spans 16 amino acids. DNA of the CDR3: TGTGCCATCCCCCTACCAGGCAGGACCTACACCGGGGAGCTGTTTTTT. Its translation is CAIPLPGRTYTGELFF. Together with reference TRBV2 and TRBJ2-2, the CDR3 gives the full variable domain: EPEVTQTPSHQVTQMGQEVILRCVPISNHLYFYWYRQILGQKVEFLVSFYNNEISEKSEIFDDQFSVERPDGSNFTLKIRSTKLEDSAMYFCAIPLPGRTYTGELFFGEGSRLTVL.

The chain recombines TRBV5-1 with TRBJ2-3; the D is unclear. Trimming stripped 4 bases from V and 3 bases from J, with 15 bases between. Germline CDR1 and CDR2: SGHRS and YFSETQ. CDR3 length: 15 residues. CDR3 residues: CASSLPPPATDTQYF. Here the CDR3 DNA reads TGCGCCAGCAGCCTCCCGCCCCCCGCTACAGATACGCAGTATTTT. Based on the CDR3 plus reference TRBV5-1 and TRBJ2-3, the full variable domain is KAGVTQTPRYLIKTRGQQVTLSCSPISGHRSVSWYQQTPGQGLQFLFEYFSETQRNKGNFPGRFSGRQFSNSRSEMNVSTLELGDSALYLCASSLPPPATDTQYFGPGTRLTVL.

This clone occurred a few times. The chain links TRBV6-6 to TRBJ2-1; D assignment may be TRBD1 or TRBD2 (7 bases each). V lost 9 bases and J 5 bases, leaving 17 bases between the germline ends. This CDR3 is built from 14 residues. Germline V gene data show CDR1 as MNHNY and CDR2 as SVGAGI (reference sequence). Here the CDR3 DNA reads TGTGCCAGTTGTCAGGGGGGGGCAAACAATGAGCAGTTCTTC. Translation: CASCQGGANNEQFF.

The chain combines TRBV6-5 with TRBJ2-5, with unresolved D. The CDR3 runs to 12 residues. Trimming left V 4 bases short and J 2 bases short, with 5 bases between. Per the germline V gene, CDR1 is MNHEY and CDR2 is SVGAGI. CDR3 in DNA: TGTGCCAGCAGTTCCCCTCAAGAGACCCAGTACTTC. It translates to CASSSPQETQYF.

The CDR3 loop reads CASSPKRGGQETQYF. The CDR3 DNA reads as TGTGCCAGCTCACCCAAGCGGGGGGGTCAAGAGACCCAGTACTTC. The chain couples TRBV18 to TRBJ2-5, with 10 bases identical to TRBD2. The CDR3 runs to 15 residues. Per the germline V gene, CDR1 is KGHSH and CDR2 is LQKENI. J lost 2 bases, V lost 3 bases, and 3 bases had no gene match.

The V and J genes are TRBV27 and TRBJ2-7; a possible D gene is TRBD1 (6 bases). The CDR3 sequence is 17 residues long. CDR1 is MNHEY, CDR2 SMNVEV, per germline (reference sequence). The V end lost 4 bases, the J end lost 3 bases, and 22 bases lay between the germline ends. The CDR3 spells CASSSSSGTPNVYEQYF. CDR3 nucleotide sequence: TGTGCCAGCAGTTCCTCTTCCGGGACACCAAACGTCTACGAGCAGTACTTC.

This rearrangement joins TRBV7-9 to TRBJ2-7; D is unclear. The CDR3 runs 14 residues. Germline loops: CDR1 SEHNR, CDR2 FQNEAQ (reference sequence). V gave up 5 bases and J gave up 2 bases, with 13 bases separating them. CDR3 coding DNA: TGTGCCAGCAGCATCTCTGAGAACCCCTACGAGCAGTACTTC. It encodes CASSISENPYEQYF.

CDR3 nucleotides: TGTGCCAGCAGCTTAGAATACCGGGGTGAGCTGTTTTTT. It codes for CASSLEYRGELFF. This sequence joins TRBV11-3 and TRBJ2-2; a possible D gene is TRBD2 (5 bases). The germline V gene encodes CDR1 SGHNT and CDR2 YENEEA. Trimming removed 0 bases at V and 11 bases at J, with 10 bases between. The CDR3 is made up of 13 amino acids.

This clone was seen a handful of times. The gene calls are TRBV2 and TRBJ1-2; 10 nucleotides align to TRBD1. Per the germline V gene, CDR1 is SNHLY and CDR2 is FYNNEI. The CDR3 is 15 residues long. The ends lost 9 bases at V and 9 bases at J; junction bases unmatched: 16. CDR3 coding DNA: TGTGCCAGGGAATACCGGGGACAGGGGTCCTTTAGCTACACCTTC. This gives the protein CAREYRGQGSFSYTF.